Following are 28 T cell receptor beta chains from one sample sequenced in a study of blood T cell repertoires in COVID-19. Only in-frame clones appear in the TCRdb table, and some are missing; sequencing was by immunoSEQ multiplex PCR. The sample holds roughly 13,000 clones, around four fifths seen once. Sequenced input: peripheral blood. These receptors were taken from a man in his sixties or seventies with acute or convalescent COVID-19.

This sequence joins TRBV7-2 and TRBJ1-2; TRBD1 agrees at 10 bases. The CDR3 consists of 16 residues. The V gene end was trimmed by 0 bases and the J gene end by 4 bases; junction bases not matched to a gene: 5. In germline, CDR1 is SGHTA, CDR2 FQGNSA. The CDR3, as DNA: TGTGCCAGCAGCTTAGCGGGACAGGGGAGGCTCTATGGCTACACCTTC. It translates to CASSLAGQGRLYGYTF.

The V gene is TRBV7-2, the J gene TRBJ1-2; D is possibly TRBD1 (6 bases). The V gene lost 6 bases and the J gene lost 3 bases, with 8 bases spanning the gap. Germline V gene lookup returns CDR1 SGHTA and CDR2 FQGNSA. The length of the CDR3 is 12 residues. CDR3 residues: CASRGADYGYTF. CDR3 nucleotide sequence: TGTGCCAGCAGGGGGGCAGACTATGGCTACACCTTC.

This clone is categorized as large. The J gene is TRBJ1-5, the V gene TRBV19; 8 positions match TRBD1. Per the germline V gene, CDR1 is LNHDA and CDR2 is SQIVND (reference sequence). V shed 2 bases and J 1 base; nucleotides not matched to a gene: 7. CDR3 length: 17 residues. This CDR3 is CASSIQAGGLSNQPQHF. In nucleotides, the CDR3 is TGTGCCAGTAGTATACAGGCAGGGGGCTTAAGCAATCAGCCCCAGCATTTT.

This chain joins TRBV7-8 and TRBJ2-7; 7 bases line up with TRBD1. There are 15 residues in the CDR3. Losses at the gene ends were 5 bases for V and 0 bases for J; bases not matched to a gene: 7. The V gene's germline CDR1 is SGHVS and CDR2 FQNEAQ. CDR3 protein: CASSPGQVGSYEQYF. CDR3 nucleotides: TGTGCCAGCAGCCCCGGACAGGTCGGCTCCTACGAGCAGTACTTC.

This clone was counted a few times. The V and J genes are TRBV7-9 and TRBJ2-2; tentative D call: TRBD1 (5 bases). The CDR3 length is 14 residues. V was shortened by 5 bases and J by 1 base, with 8 bases between the two germline ends. The germline V gene has CDR1 SEHNR and CDR2 FQNEAQ (reference sequence). The CDR3: CASSITGNTGELFF. The CDR3, as DNA: TGTGCCAGCAGCATCACAGGGAACACCGGGGAGCTGTTTTTT.

The V and J genes are TRBV6-5 and TRBJ1-5; 7 nucleotides match TRBD1. After removal of 2 bases from V and 11 bases from J, the junction contained 9 bases not matched to a gene. The CDR3 covers 14 residues. CDR1 MNHEY and CDR2 SVGAGI come from the germline V gene. Written as DNA, the CDR3 is TGTGCCAGCAGTTACACCGGGACAGCTGAGGCCCAGCATTTT. This sequence encodes CASSYTGTAEAQHF.

V is TRBV6-2 or TRBV6-3 and J is TRBJ2-3; 8 bases align to TRBD2. Trimming took 1 base from V and 4 from J; bases not matched to a gene: 7. CDR3 length: 16 residues. Germline lookup yields CDR1 MNHEY and CDR2 SVGEGT. The CDR3 coding sequence is TGTGCCAGCAGTTACTGGGGGACTAGGGGATCAGATACGCAGTATTTT. Translation: CASSYWGTRGSDTQYF.

The CDR3 nucleotides are TGTGCCGTACAGTCGGGGAGCTCCTACGAGCAGTACTTC. Residues: CAVQSGSSYEQYF. The chain links TRBV6-5 to TRBJ2-7, with D perhaps matching TRBD2 (5 bases). The CDR3 loop spans 13 amino acids. In germline, CDR1 is MNHEY, CDR2 SVGAGI. Trimming took 11 bases from V and 0 from J, leaving 14 bases between them.

CDR3 region: CASSVLTGGQETQYF. The CDR3 DNA sequence: TGTGCCAGCAGCGTACTGACAGGCGGGCAAGAGACCCAGTACTTC. This chain links TRBV7-2 with TRBJ2-5; possible D gene TRBD1, 6 bases. V lost 5 bases and J 2 bases, leaving 15 bases between the germline ends. CDR1 and CDR2 from the germline V gene are SGHTA and FQGNSA. This CDR3 contains 15 residues.

CDR3 loop: CASSFKGHGNEKLFF. In DNA form, the CDR3 reads TGTGCCAGCAGCTTTAAGGGACATGGTAATGAAAAACTGTTTTTT. The genes are TRBV7-9 and TRBJ1-4; the D gene is possibly TRBD1 (6 bases). CDR1 and CDR2 (germline): SEHNR, FQNEAQ (reference sequence). Trimming left V 3 bases short and J 4 bases short, with 12 bases between. The CDR3 runs to 15 residues.

The chain's CDR3 is CASSLKQGTGTEAFF. As DNA, the CDR3 is TGTGCCAGTAGTTTAAAACAGGGTACCGGCACTGAAGCTTTCTTT. This chain links TRBV19 with TRBJ1-1; TRBD1 is a possible D gene (6 bases). Between the trimmed V and J ends, which lost 5 bases and 4 bases, there was a span of 17 bases. This CDR3 contains 15 residues. Germline V gives CDR1 LNHDA, CDR2 SQIVND (reference sequence).

Written as DNA, the CDR3 is TGTGCCAGCAGCCCCGGGGGGGCGGGTTCCTACGAGCAGTACTTC. Translating it yields CASSPGGAGSYEQYF. V is TRBV11-3 and J is TRBJ2-7, with TRBD2 matching over 8 bases. CDR1 is SGHNT and CDR2 is YENEEA in the germline V gene. Losses at the gene ends were 5 bases for V and 1 base for J; bases not matched to a gene: 7. The CDR3 spans 15 residues. Looking up the rest from reference TRBV11-3 and TRBJ2-7 gives the full variable domain: EAGVVQSPRYKIIEKKQPVAFWCNPISGHNTLYWYLQNLGQGPELLIRYENEEAVDDSQLPKDRFSAERLKGVDSTLKIQPAELGDSAVYLCASSPGGAGSYEQYFGPGTRLTVT.

The chain couples TRBV12-3 or TRBV12-4 to TRBJ1-2; no clear D. Trimming stripped 7 bases from V and 2 bases from J, with 5 bases between. The CDR3 has 11 residues. CDR3 in DNA: TGTGCCAGCACCCCGAACTATGGCTACACCTTC. It codes for CASTPNYGYTF.

CDR3 sequence reads: CASSRGGLAGVSYEQYF. CDR3 DNA: TGTGCCAGCAGCCGAGGGGGACTAGCGGGAGTATCCTACGAGCAGTACTTC. The V and J genes are TRBV7-9 and TRBJ2-7, with TRBD2 identical over 14 bases. Germline loops: CDR1 SEHNR, CDR2 FQNEAQ (reference sequence). CDR3 length equals 17 residues. V shed 5 bases, J shed 1 base, and the junction held 7 bases outside the gene matches.

This clone is categorized as medium-sized (0.01 to 0.1%). The chain employs TRBV5-1 and TRBJ1-2, with 8 positions matching TRBD1. J lost 7 bases, V lost 0 bases, and 5 bases had no gene match. CDR1 is SGHRS and CDR2 is YFSETQ in the germline V gene. The CDR3 sequence is 14 residues long. CDR3 in DNA: TGCGCCAGCAGCTTGGCCGGGACAGGCGGTGGCTACACCTTC. This sequence encodes CASSLAGTGGGYTF.

The rearrangement uses TRBV7-6 and TRBJ1-2, with D possibly being TRBD1 (6 bases). This CDR3 is 13 amino acids long. Germline V gives CDR1 SGHVS, CDR2 FNYEAQ. Trimming took 5 bases from V and 8 from J, leaving 15 bases between them. DNA of the CDR3: TGTGCCAGCAGCCGAGGGGGGGAGGAGGGCTACACCTTC. It translates to CASSRGGEEGYTF.

The rearrangement joins TRBV28 to TRBJ2-5; weak D call: TRBD2 (5 bases). The CDR3 extends over 13 amino acids. Germline V gene sequence: CDR1 MDHEN, CDR2 SYDVKM. V was trimmed by 8 bases and J by 5 bases, leaving 15 bases between them. CDR3 region: CASWSSSWETQYF. CDR3 DNA sequence: TGTGCCAGCTGGTCTAGCTCATGGGAGACCCAGTACTTC.

The V and J genes are TRBV9 and TRBJ2-5; possibly TRBD1 for D (6 bases). In germline, CDR1 is SGDLS, CDR2 YYNGEE. The CDR3 is 15 residues long. Trimming cost V 0 bases and J 3 bases, with 12 bases left between them. The DNA for the CDR3 is TGTGCCAGCAGCGTAGAAATCGACAGGAAAGAGACCCAGTACTTC. This codes for CASSVEIDRKETQYF.

V gene TRBV10-3 combines with J gene TRBJ1-1; unclear D gene. The CDR3 runs to 13 residues. V was clipped by 7 bases and J by 1 base, with 10 bases between them. The V gene's germline CDR1 is ENHRY and CDR2 SYGVKD. CDR3 protein: CAIITSGNTEAFF. The CDR3 DNA sequence: TGTGCCATCATAACATCGGGGAACACTGAAGCTTTCTTT.

This clone qualifies as medium-sized (0.01 to 0.1%). This chain uses TRBV4-1 with TRBJ1-2; the match to TRBD1 covers 8 bases. Germline values: CDR1 MGHRA, CDR2 YSYEKL. The V and J ends lost 0 bases and 5 bases, in that order; junction bases with no gene match: 8. The CDR3 contains 16 residues. DNA of the CDR3: TGCGCCAGCAGCCAAGATAGCACAGGGGGAGTGTATGGCTACACCTTC. Its protein is CASSQDSTGGVYGYTF.

This clone is judged medium-sized. J is TRBJ2-3 and V is TRBV2; D might be TRBD2 (6 bases). The CDR3 length is 14 residues. The V end lost 4 bases, the J end lost 0 bases, and 8 bases lay between the germline ends. CDR1 SNHLY and CDR2 FYNNEI come from the germline V gene. DNA for the CDR3: TGTGCCAGCAGTGTAGCGGCTAGCACAGATACGCAGTATTTT. It is translated as CASSVAASTDTQYF.

This clone has only one observation. This chain uses TRBV7-9 with TRBJ2-7; tentative D call: TRBD1 (6 bases). V shed 6 bases and J shed 0 bases, with 21 bases lying between them. From germline, CDR1 is SEHNR and CDR2 FQNEAQ (reference sequence). The CDR3 runs 17 residues. CDR3 DNA sequence: TGTGCCAGCAGAAAGGGGGACGGTCTCAAGAGCTCCTACGAGCAGTACTTC. Protein: CASRKGDGLKSSYEQYF.

V gene TRBV4-1 combines with J gene TRBJ1-4; D remains ambiguous. Germline CDR1 is MGHRA and CDR2 is YSYEKL. The CDR3 totals 15 residues. V lost 3 bases, J lost 0 bases, and 8 bases lay in between. The CDR3 protein is CASSQSRSTNEKLFF. In DNA, the CDR3 is TGCGCCAGCAGCCAGTCGAGATCAACTAATGAAAAACTGTTTTTT.

The rearrangement links TRBV2 to TRBJ1-6, with D perhaps matching TRBD1 (6 bases). Trimming cost V 6 bases and J 6 bases, with 15 bases left between them. CDR1 is SNHLY and CDR2 is FYNNEI in the germline V gene. This CDR3 is 15 amino acids long. CDR3 residues: CASSPQGFGNSPLHF. CDR3 nucleotide sequence: TGTGCCAGCAGCCCGCAGGGGTTTGGTAATTCACCCCTCCACTTT.

The sample holds one count of this clone. V and J are TRBV7-6 and TRBJ1-1; no clear D. The CDR3 loop spans 15 amino acids. V was cut by 2 bases and J by 5 bases, with 15 bases left in between. CDR1 is SGHVS and CDR2 is FNYEAQ in the germline V gene. The CDR3 region has the DNA TGTGCCAGCAGCTTAAATAGTCAAAGTTGGACTGAAGCTTTCTTT. This sequence encodes CASSLNSQSWTEAFF.

The rearrangement links TRBV7-2 to TRBJ2-5, with D perhaps TRBD1 (6 bases). CDR1 SGHTA and CDR2 FQGNSA come from the germline V gene. The ends were cut back, 5 bases at V and 5 bases at J, with 15 bases in the middle. This CDR3 has 14 amino acids. The DNA of the CDR3 is TGTGCCAGCAGCAACAGGGTTTTGGGGGAGACCCAGTACTTC. Amino acid sequence: CASSNRVLGETQYF.

This clone was recorded a few times. CDR3 region: CASSLLAISQGAFEAFF. The CDR3 DNA is TGCGCCAGCAGCTTGCTCGCCATTTCCCAGGGGGCCTTTGAAGCTTTCTTT. The chain links TRBV5-1 to TRBJ1-1; 8 nucleotides line up with TRBD1. Germline trimming cut 1 base from V and 7 bases from J; bases unmatched to any gene: 15. CDR1 and CDR2 (germline): SGHRS, YFSETQ. CDR3 size: 17 residues.

The chain recombines TRBV27 with TRBJ1-2, with 9 positions matching TRBD1. Germline CDR1 reads MNHEY; CDR2 reads SMNVEV (reference sequence). The CDR3 sequence is 14 residues long. After removal of 5 bases from V and 4 bases from J, the junction contained 5 bases not matched to a gene. The CDR3 reads CASSQQGAGYGYTF. CDR3 coding DNA: TGTGCCAGCAGTCAACAGGGGGCCGGCTATGGCTACACCTTC.